A selection of T cell receptor beta chains follows, all from one sample in a study of blood T cells in healthy people across ages. TCRdb fed the 5' RACE reads into MiXCR, producing one record per CDR3 protein. Of under 950,000 distinct CDR3 sequences listed, 20% to 25% are singletons. The sequencing input was blood. The receptors derive from a man aged 70-80 years in good health. Both conserved end residues are part of each CDR3. D genes are given only for firm matches. The size entry is marked missing in some rows and otherwise reads once, few, many or a size class.

>TRBV29-1|few|TRBJ2-3|.
TGCAGCGTCGCGTCGGATACGCAGTATTTT
CSVASDTQYF
>TRBV6-1|few|TRBJ2-5|.
TGTGCCAGCAGCCGGACAGGGACTATCCAAGAGACCCGGTACTTC
CASSRTGTIQETRYF
>TRBV10-3|few|TRBJ1-1|.
TGTGCCATCGGTGAGACAGGTAACACTGAAGCTTTCTTT
CAIGETGNTEAFF
>TRBV20-1|.|TRBJ1-2|.
TGCAGTGCTAGAGAATGGGTACAGCCGGGAGGCTACACCTTC
CSAREWVQPGGYTF
>TRBV28|.|TRBJ2-4|.
TGTGCCAGCAGAAACCCCAGGGTCGGGGACAAAAACATTCAGTACTTC
CASRNPRVGDKNIQYF
>TRBV3-1|few|TRBJ2-1|.
TGTGCCAGCACCAGGACAGCGACTAACTACAATGAGCAGTTCTTC
CASTRTATNYNEQFF
>TRBV19|.|TRBJ1-5|.
TGTGCCAGTAGATCGGGGAATCAGCCCCAGCATTTT
CASRSGNQPQHF
>TRBV5-1|.|TRBJ2-2|TRBD2
TGCGCCAGCAGCTTGTTCTCCGGGACTAGCGGAAGAACCGGGGAGCTGTTTTTT
CASSLFSGTSGRTGELFF
>TRBV28|few|TRBJ2-7|TRBD1
TGTGCCAGCAGTTTACCTTCCGGGACAGGTATTTCCTACGAGCAGTACTTC
CASSLPSGTGISYEQYF
>TRBV4-1|.|TRBJ1-2|.
TGCGCCAGCAGCCAAGAGGTCAGGGCCCTTGGCTACACCTTC
CASSQEVRALGYTF
>TRBV29-1|.|TRBJ2-5|.
TGCAGCGTTCCGACAGAGACCCAGTACTTC
CSVPTETQYF
>TRBV4-1|few|TRBJ1-1|.
TGCGCCAGCAGCCAAGGGCTCGGGCAGGGGTCCACTGACACTGAAGCTTTCTTT
CASSQGLGQGSTDTEAFF
>TRBV3-1|.|TRBJ1-1|TRBD1
TGTGCCAGCGGTTATCGGGACAGGGGCACGTCTGAAGCTTTCTTT
CASGYRDRGTSEAFF
>TRBV20-1|.|TRBJ2-3|TRBD2
TGCAGTGCTAGTCCCCTCGGTCTCCGACTAGCGGGGGTGGAAGATACGCAGTATTTT
CSASPLGLRLAGVEDTQYF
>TRBV20-1|few|TRBJ1-1|TRBD1
TGCAGTGCTAGAGATCCGGGACAGGGGGCGAGGAGAGCTTTCTTT
CSARDPGQGARRAFF
>TRBV5-1|few|TRBJ1-2|TRBD1
TGCGCCAGCAGACCGACAGGGTCCGCTAACTATGGCTACACCTTC
CASRPTGSANYGYTF